The clone carrying this T cell receptor delta chain showed up just a few times. Its cognate antigen is unknown. Extracted RNA was reverse transcribed into cDNA. Multiplex PCR used pooled V-gene forward primers and a constant-region reverse primer to amplify CDR3s. TCRdb called clones anew from the multiplex PCR reads with CATT. The repertoire holds about 54,000 delta-chain clones, with around 15% as singletons. Trimming removed 3 bases at V and 4 bases at J, with 18 bases between. The CDR3 length is 15 residues. Germline V gene lookup returns CDR1 TVYSNPD and CDR2 GDNSRS (reference sequence). This sample is drawn from a study of Vδ1+ human thymocytes. Study-wide points: Thymic TRG and TRD repertoires appeared highly polyclonal.

V gene TRDV3 combines with J gene TRDJ2; tentative D call: TRDD3 (5 bases). Sequenced material: Vdelta1+ gamma-delta thymocytes from the thymus. Subset described: FACS-sorted CD3+ TCRalphabeta- TCRVdelta1+ TCRVdelta2- thymocytes. This TCR derives from a boy in the first two years of life who had congenital heart surgery. The CDR3 nucleotides read TGTGCCTTCACGAGAATCAAAGGGGGGACAGCACAACTCTTCTTT. Protein: CAFTRIKGGTAQLFF.